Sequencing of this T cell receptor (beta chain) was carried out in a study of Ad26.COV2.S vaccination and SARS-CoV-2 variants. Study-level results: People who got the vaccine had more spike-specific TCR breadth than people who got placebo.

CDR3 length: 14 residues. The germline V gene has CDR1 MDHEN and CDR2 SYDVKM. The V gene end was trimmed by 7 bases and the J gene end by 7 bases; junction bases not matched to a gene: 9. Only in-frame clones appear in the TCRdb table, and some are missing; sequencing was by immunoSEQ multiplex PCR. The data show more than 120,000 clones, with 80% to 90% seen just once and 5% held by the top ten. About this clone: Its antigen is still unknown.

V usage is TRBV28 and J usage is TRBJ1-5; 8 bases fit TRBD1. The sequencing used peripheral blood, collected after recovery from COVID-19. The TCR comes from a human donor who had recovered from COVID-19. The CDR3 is CASTPGQVRQPQHF. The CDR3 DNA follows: TGTGCCAGCACCCCGGGACAGGTTAGGCAGCCCCAGCATTTT. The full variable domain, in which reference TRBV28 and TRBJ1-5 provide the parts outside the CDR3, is DVKVTQSSRYLVKRTGEKVFLECVQDMDHENMFWYRQDPGLGLRLIYFSYDVKMKEKGDIPEGYSVSREKKERFSLILESASTNQTSMYLCASTPGQVRQPQHFGDGTRLSIL.